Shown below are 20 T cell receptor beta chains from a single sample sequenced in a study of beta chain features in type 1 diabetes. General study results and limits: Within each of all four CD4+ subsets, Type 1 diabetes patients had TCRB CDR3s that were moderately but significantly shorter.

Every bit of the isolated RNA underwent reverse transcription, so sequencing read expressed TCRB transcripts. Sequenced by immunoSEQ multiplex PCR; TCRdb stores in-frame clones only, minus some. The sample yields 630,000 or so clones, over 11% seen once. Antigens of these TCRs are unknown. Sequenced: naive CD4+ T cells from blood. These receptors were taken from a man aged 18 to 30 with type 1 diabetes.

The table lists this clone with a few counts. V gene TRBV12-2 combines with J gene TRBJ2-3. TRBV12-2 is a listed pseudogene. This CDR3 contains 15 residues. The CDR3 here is CASRPERRGADTQYF. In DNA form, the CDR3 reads TGTGCAAGTCGCCCAGAAAGGCGAGGGGCCGATACGCAGTATTTT.

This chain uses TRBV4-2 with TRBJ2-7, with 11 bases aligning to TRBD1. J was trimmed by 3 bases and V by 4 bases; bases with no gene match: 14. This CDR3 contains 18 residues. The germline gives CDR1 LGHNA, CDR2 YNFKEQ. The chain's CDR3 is CASSPTLPSGTGGYEQYF. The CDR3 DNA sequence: TGTGCCAGCAGCCCCACGCTACCCTCCGGGACAGGGGGCTACGAGCAGTACTTC.

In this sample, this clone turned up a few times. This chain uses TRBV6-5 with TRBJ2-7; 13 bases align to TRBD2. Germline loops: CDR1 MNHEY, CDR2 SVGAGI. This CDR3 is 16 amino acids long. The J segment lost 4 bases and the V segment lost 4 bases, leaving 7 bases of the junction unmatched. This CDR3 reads CASSSPRTSGRYEQYF. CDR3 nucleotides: TGTGCCAGCAGTTCACCCCGGACTAGCGGGAGATACGAGCAGTACTTC.

DNA for the CDR3: TGTGCCAGCAGCTCCTACCCGGACGGGGATACGCAGTATTTT. Translating it yields CASSSYPDGDTQYF. This chain joins TRBV7-6 and TRBJ2-3; D unresolved. CDR3 length: 14 amino acids. V lost 4 bases, J lost 6 bases, and 14 bases lay in between. Germline V lookup: CDR1 SGHVS, CDR2 FNYEAQ.

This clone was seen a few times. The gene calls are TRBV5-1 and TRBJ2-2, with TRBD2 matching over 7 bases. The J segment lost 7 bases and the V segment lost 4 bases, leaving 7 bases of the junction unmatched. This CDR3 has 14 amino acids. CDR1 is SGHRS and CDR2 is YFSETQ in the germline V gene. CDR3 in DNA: TGCGCCAGCAGCGCCACTAGCGACGGCGGGGAGCTGTTTTTT. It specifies CASSATSDGGELFF.

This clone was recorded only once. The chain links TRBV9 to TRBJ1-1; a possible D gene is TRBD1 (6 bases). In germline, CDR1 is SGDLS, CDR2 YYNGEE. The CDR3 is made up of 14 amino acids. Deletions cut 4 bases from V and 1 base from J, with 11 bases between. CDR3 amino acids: CASSIRGGNTEAFF. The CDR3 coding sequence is TGTGCCAGCAGCATCAGGGGCGGGAACACTGAAGCTTTCTTT. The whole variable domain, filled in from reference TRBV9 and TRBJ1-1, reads DSGVTQTPKHLITATGQRVTLRCSPRSGDLSVYWYQQSLDQGLQFLIQYYNGEERAKGNILERFSAQQFPDLHSELNLSSLELGDSALYFCASSIRGGNTEAFFGQGTRLTVV.

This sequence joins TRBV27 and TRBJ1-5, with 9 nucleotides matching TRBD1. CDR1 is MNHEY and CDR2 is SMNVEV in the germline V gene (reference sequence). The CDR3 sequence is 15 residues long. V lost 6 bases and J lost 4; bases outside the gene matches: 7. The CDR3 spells CASSLRDRENQPQHF. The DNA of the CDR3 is TGTGCCAGCAGCCTCCGGGACAGGGAAAATCAGCCCCAGCATTTT.

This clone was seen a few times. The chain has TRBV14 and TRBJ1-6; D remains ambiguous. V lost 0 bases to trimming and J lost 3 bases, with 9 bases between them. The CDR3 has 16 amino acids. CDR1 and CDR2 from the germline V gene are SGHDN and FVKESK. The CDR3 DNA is TGTGCCAGCAGCCAAGAATTAGGGAGCTATAATTCACCCCTCCACTTT. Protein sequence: CASSQELGSYNSPLHF.

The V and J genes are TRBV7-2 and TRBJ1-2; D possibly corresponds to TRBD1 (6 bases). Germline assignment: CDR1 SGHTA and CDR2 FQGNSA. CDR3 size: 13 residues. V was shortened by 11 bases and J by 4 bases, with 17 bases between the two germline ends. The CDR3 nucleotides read TGTGCCTTACGAGGGCAGGGGACCTATGGCTACACCTTC. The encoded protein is CALRGQGTYGYTF.

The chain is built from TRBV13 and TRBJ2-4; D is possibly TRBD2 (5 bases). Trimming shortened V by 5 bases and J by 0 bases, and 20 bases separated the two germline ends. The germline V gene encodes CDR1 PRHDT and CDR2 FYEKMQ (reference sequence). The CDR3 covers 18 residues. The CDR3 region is CASSLSYTEELAKNIQYF. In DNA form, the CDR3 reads TGTGCCAGCAGCCTATCGTACACGGAGGAGCTAGCCAAAAACATTCAGTACTTC. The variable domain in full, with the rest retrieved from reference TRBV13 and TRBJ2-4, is AAGVIQSPRHLIKEKRETATLKCYPIPRHDTVYWYQQGPGQDPQFLISFYEKMQSDKGSIPDRFSAQQFSDYHSELNMSSLELGDSALYFCASSLSYTEELAKNIQYFGAGTRLSVL.

CDR3 loop: CASSWRLANEKLFF. The CDR3 nucleotides read TGTGCCAGCAGCTGGAGACTCGCTAATGAAAAACTGTTTTTT. This chain joins TRBV5-6 and TRBJ1-4; D gene ambiguous. CDR1 and CDR2 (germline): SGHDT, YYEEEE. The CDR3 consists of 14 residues. Trimming took 3 bases from V and 3 from J, leaving 9 bases between them.

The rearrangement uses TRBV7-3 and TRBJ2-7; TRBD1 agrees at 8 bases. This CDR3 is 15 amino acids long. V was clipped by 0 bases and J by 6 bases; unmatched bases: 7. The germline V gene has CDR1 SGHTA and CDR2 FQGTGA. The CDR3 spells CASSLTGTGVTEQYF. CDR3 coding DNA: TGTGCCAGCAGCTTAACGGGGACAGGTGTAACCGAGCAGTACTTC.

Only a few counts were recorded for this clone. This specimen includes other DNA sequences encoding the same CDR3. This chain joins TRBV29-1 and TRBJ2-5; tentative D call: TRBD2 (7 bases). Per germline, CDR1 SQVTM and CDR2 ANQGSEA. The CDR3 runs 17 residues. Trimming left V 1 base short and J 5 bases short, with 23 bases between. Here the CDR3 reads CSVEGRRGQWTRETQYF. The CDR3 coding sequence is TGCAGCGTTGAAGGGCGGCGGGGGCAGTGGACGCGGGAGACCCAGTACTTC. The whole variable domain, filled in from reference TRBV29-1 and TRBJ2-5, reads SAVISQKPSRDICQRGTSLTIQCQVDSQVTMMFWYRQQPGQSLTLIATANQGSEATYESGFVIDKFPISRPNLTFSTLTVSNMSPEDSSIYLCSVEGRRGQWTRETQYFGPGTRLLVL.

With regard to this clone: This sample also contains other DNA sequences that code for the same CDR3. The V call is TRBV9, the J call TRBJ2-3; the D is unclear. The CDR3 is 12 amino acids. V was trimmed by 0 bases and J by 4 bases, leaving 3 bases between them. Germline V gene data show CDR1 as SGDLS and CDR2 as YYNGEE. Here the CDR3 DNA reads TGTGCCAGCAGCGTAGGCCCAGATACGCAGTATTTT. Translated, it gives CASSVGPDTQYF.

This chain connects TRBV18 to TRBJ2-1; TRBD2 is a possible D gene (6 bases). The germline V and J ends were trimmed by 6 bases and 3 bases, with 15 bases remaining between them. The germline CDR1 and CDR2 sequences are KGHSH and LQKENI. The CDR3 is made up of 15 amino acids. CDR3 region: CASSPLARNYNEQFF. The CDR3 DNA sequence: TGTGCCAGCTCCCCCCTAGCGAGGAACTACAATGAGCAGTTCTTC.

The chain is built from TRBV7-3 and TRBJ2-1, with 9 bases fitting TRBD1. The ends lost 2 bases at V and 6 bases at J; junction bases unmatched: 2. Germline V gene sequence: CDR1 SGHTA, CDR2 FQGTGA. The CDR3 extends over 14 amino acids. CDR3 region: CASSLGTGSNEQFF. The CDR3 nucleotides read TGTGCCAGCAGCTTAGGGACAGGGTCCAATGAGCAGTTCTTC.

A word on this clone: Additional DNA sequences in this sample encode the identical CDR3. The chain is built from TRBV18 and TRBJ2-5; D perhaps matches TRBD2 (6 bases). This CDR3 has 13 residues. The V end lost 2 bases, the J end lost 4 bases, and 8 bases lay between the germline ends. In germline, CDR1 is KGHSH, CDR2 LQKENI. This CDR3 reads CASSPGGGETQYF. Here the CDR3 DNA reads TGTGCCAGCTCACCAGGGGGAGGAGAGACCCAGTACTTC.

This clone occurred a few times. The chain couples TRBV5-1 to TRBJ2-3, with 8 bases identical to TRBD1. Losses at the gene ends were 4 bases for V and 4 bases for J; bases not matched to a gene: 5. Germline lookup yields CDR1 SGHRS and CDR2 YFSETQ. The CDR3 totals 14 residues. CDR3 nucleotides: TGCGCCAGCAGCCAGGGACAGGTCGCAGATACGCAGTATTTT. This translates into CASSQGQVADTQYF.

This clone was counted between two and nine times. The CDR3 nucleotides are TGTGCCAGCAGCTTGCTCGGGACAGCTCTAGGAAGTACCCAGTACTTC. Its protein is CASSLLGTALGSTQYF. V gene TRBV5-6 combines with J gene TRBJ2-5, with TRBD1 matching over 7 bases. Germline V gene data show CDR1 as SGHDT and CDR2 as YYEEEE. The CDR3 runs to 16 residues. With 1 base clipped from V and 8 bases from J, the junction kept 14 bases outside the gene matches.

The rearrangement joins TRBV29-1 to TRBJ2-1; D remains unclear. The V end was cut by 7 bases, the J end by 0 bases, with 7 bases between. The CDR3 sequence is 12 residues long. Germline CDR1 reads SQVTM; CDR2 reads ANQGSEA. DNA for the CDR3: TGCAGCGGTTCACTCTCCTACAATGAGCAGTTCTTC. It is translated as CSGSLSYNEQFF.